These 6 T cell receptor beta chains were sequenced from one sample in a study of T cells in women clearing cervical HPV infection. The data were produced by immunoSEQ multiplex PCR, yet TCRdb's version contains in-frame clones alone and is incomplete. This table lists around 30,000 clones. Sequencing was carried out using blood buffy coat. Receptor source: a woman between 18 and 70 years old with a cervical HPV16 infection that either progressed to CIN3+ or cleared (not recorded which).

About this clone: The read terminates 3 residues before the CDR3 end, so the remaining end is supplied by the germline J gene. This chain links TRBV24-1 with TRBJ2-2; weak D call: TRBD2 (5 bases). The germline gives CDR1 KGHDR, CDR2 SFDVKD. CDR3 size: 14 residues. V was clipped by 3 bases and J by 7 bases, with 11 bases between them. CDR3 DNA, as far as it was read: TGTGCCACCAGTGATCCTAGCAGGAGCGGGGAG. Its protein is CATSDPSRSGE. The whole CDR3 region reads CATSDPSRSGELFF.

CDR3 in amino acids: CASSVRNTGELFF. CDR3 DNA, as far as it was read: TGTGCCAGCAGTGTGCGGAACACCGGGGAG. The genes are TRBV2 and TRBJ2-2; D unresolved. The sequenced fragment ends 3 residues before the CDR3 boundary, so the rest is inferred from the germline J gene. This CDR3 contains 13 residues. Germline V gives CDR1 SNHLY, CDR2 FYNNEI. V dropped 4 bases and J dropped 1 base, with 4 bases sitting between them.

For this clone: The read terminates 3 residues ahead of where the CDR3 ends, so the germline J gene completes it. The chain uses TRBV6-1 and TRBJ1-2; D is undetermined. From germline, CDR1 is MNHNS and CDR2 SASEGT. CDR3 length: 15 amino acids. V was shortened by 1 base and J by 6 bases, with 15 bases between the two germline ends. CDR3 DNA, as far as it was read: TGTGCCAGCAGTGAAGTCTCCTCACCAAACAATGGC. Its protein product is CASSEVSSPNNG. The whole CDR3 is CASSEVSSPNNGYTF.

As concerns this clone: Read coverage stops 3 residues before the CDR3 terminus; the germline J gene supplies the remainder. V and J are TRBV5-1 and TRBJ2-7, with TRBD2 matching 10 bases. After removal of 0 bases from V and 5 bases from J, the junction contained 5 bases not matched to a gene. The CDR3 loop spans 15 amino acids. Germline CDR1 reads SGHRS; CDR2 reads YFSETQ. The sequenced CDR3 bases are TGCGCCAGCAGCTTGGCTAGCGGGAGTTCCCACGAG. It codes for CASSLASGSSHE. The CDR3 in its entirety is CASSLASGSSHEQYF. Together with reference TRBV5-1 and TRBJ2-7, the CDR3 gives the full variable domain: KAGVTQTPRYLIKTRGQQVTLSCSPISGHRSVSWYQQTPGQGLQFLFEYFSETQRNKGNFPGRFSGRQFSNSRSEMNVSTLELGDSALYLCASSLASGSSHEQYFGPGTRLTVT.

In the case of this clone: With the read ending 3 residues before the CDR3 end, the germline J gene is used to fill in that end. The chain has TRBV7-8 and TRBJ1-4, with 7 bases identical to TRBD1. With V trimmed by 5 bases and J by 3 bases, 6 bases remained unmatched. Germline V gives CDR1 SGHVS, CDR2 FQNEAQ. The CDR3 has 15 residues. Partial CDR3 DNA: TGTGCCAGCAGCGATCGACAGGGATCTAATGAAAAA. It encodes CASSDRQGSNEK. The whole CDR3 reads CASSDRQGSNEKLFF.

About this clone: The read halts 3 residues ahead of the CDR3 end, with the missing end drawn from the germline J gene. This chain connects TRBV7-8 to TRBJ2-7; TRBD2 matches at 9 bases. CDR3 length equals 14 residues. CDR1 is SGHVS, CDR2 FQNEAQ, per germline. The V gene end was trimmed by 5 bases and the J gene end by 4 bases; junction bases not matched to a gene: 6. The CDR3 is CASSAGLALYEQYF. CDR3 DNA (partial): TGTGCCAGCAGCGCCGGACTAGCGCTATACGAG.